Presented here are 9 T cell receptor beta chains from one specimen sequenced in a study of T cells in Graves' hyperthyroidism and ophthalmopathy. Amplification yielded TCR beta CDR3 regions, with RNA transcripts as the source. In the first-round RT-PCR of the TCR CDR3, the HTBI primer set was used. TCRdb called the multiplex PCR reads again in MiXCR, with one record for every CDR3 protein. The data show fewer than 900,000 distinct CDR3 sequences, about 17% seen once. Sequenced input: blood. The receptors were gathered from a man younger than 35 with Graves' hyperthyroidism.

This clonotype has a count of ten or more. The genes are TRBV11-3 and TRBJ2-1; D is perhaps TRBD1 (6 bases). CDR1 and CDR2 (germline): SGHNT, YENEEA. The CDR3 is made up of 13 amino acids. Trimming stripped 5 bases from V and 6 bases from J, with 11 bases between. The DNA of the CDR3 is TGTGCCAGCAGCCCCAGGGGATTCAATGAGCAGTTCTTC. The encoded protein is CASSPRGFNEQFF.

The V call is TRBV14, the J call TRBJ1-1, with D possibly matching TRBD1 (6 bases). V lost 4 bases and J lost 4, with 16 bases in between. CDR1 and CDR2 from the germline V gene are SGHDN and FVKESK. This CDR3 spans 15 amino acids. CDR3 region: CASSRQGLGGTEAFF. CDR3 DNA sequence: TGTGCCAGCAGCCGTCAGGGGCTCGGGGGCACTGAAGCTTTCTTT.

This clonotype was seen at least ten times. V gene TRBV7-3 combines with J gene TRBJ1-1; no definite D call. The germline V gene encodes CDR1 SGHTA and CDR2 FQGTGA. The CDR3 has 14 amino acids. The ends were cut back, 0 bases at V and 2 bases at J, with 7 bases in the middle. CDR3 region: CASSLTPRNTEAFF. CDR3 bases: TGTGCCAGCAGCTTAACCCCAAGAAACACTGAAGCTTTCTTT.

The chain links TRBV7-8 to TRBJ2-1; D may match TRBD1 or TRBD2 (6 bases each). Judging by the DNA end, TRBJ2-7 fits better; the J call may be wrong. Germline V gene data show CDR1 as SGHVS and CDR2 as FQNEAQ. This CDR3 comprises 19 residues. The DNA for the CDR3 is TGTGCCAGCAGCCAGCACGGACAGATAGCGGTGAGCGGCTACAATGAGCAGTACTTC. Translating it yields CASSQHGQIAVSGYNEQYF.

The gene calls are TRBV6-1 and TRBJ1-2; unclear D gene. The CDR3 is 13 residues long. The germline V and J ends were trimmed by 6 bases and 4 bases, with 12 bases remaining between them. Germline values: CDR1 MNHNS, CDR2 SASEGT. The chain's CDR3 is CASSPGGSYGYTF. CDR3 DNA: TGTGCCAGCAGCCCGGGTGGAAGCTATGGCTACACCTTC.

This clonotype was found many times. The gene calls are TRBV7-3 and TRBJ2-1; 10 bases are a match to TRBD2. V trimming: 2 bases; J trimming: 10 bases; junction bases outside the gene matches: 17. This CDR3 region has 18 residues. CDR1 and CDR2 from the germline V gene are SGHTA and FQGTGA. The CDR3 nucleotides read TGTGCCAGCAGCTTATATCCTCTAGCGGGAGCCGTCTCCGGGGAGCAGTTCTTC. Translated, it gives CASSLYPLAGAVSGEQFF.

This clonotype was seen only a few times. The chain links TRBV5-1 to TRBJ2-1, with a possible D match to TRBD2 (5 bases). CDR3 length equals 15 residues. CDR1 SGHRS and CDR2 YFSETQ come from the germline V gene. Trimming stripped 0 bases from V and 3 bases from J, with 10 bases between. DNA of the CDR3: TGCGCCAGCAGCTTGGGACCGGGAAACTACAATGAGCAGTTCTTC. It codes for CASSLGPGNYNEQFF.

The rearrangement uses TRBV6-1 and TRBJ2-5; TRBD2 might be the D (5 bases). This CDR3 is built from 11 residues. Deletions cut 7 bases from V and 7 bases from J, with 10 bases between. Germline CDR1 and CDR2: MNHNS and SASEGT. Written as DNA, the CDR3 is TGTGCCAGCACTACGGGAAGGACCCAGTACTTC. It yields the protein CASTTGRTQYF.

J is TRBJ2-1 and V is TRBV9, with unresolved D. This CDR3 has 14 amino acids. Germline V gene data show CDR1 as SGDLS and CDR2 as YYNGEE. V lost 1 base to trimming and J lost 2 bases, with 7 bases between them. CDR3 protein: CASSVRETYNEQFF. For the CDR3, the DNA is TGTGCCAGCAGCGTAAGGGAAACCTACAATGAGCAGTTCTTC.